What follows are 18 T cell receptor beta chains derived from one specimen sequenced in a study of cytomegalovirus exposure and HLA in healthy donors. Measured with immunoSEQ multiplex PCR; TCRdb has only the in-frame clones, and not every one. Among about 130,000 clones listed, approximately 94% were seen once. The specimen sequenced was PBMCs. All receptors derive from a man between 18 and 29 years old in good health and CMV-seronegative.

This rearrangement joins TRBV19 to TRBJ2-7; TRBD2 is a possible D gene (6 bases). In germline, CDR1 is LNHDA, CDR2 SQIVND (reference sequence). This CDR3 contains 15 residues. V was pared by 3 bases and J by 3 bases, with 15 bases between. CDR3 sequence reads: CASSIVRGLGYEQYF. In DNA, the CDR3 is TGTGCCAGTAGTATTGTTCGGGGACTTGGCTACGAGCAGTACTTC.

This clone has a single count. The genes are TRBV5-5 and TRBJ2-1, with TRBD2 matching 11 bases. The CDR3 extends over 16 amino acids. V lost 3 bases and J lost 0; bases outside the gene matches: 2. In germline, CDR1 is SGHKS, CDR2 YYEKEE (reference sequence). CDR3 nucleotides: TGTGCCAGCAGCTCTAGCGGGAGGAGCTCCTACAATGAGCAGTTCTTC. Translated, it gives CASSSSGRSSYNEQFF.

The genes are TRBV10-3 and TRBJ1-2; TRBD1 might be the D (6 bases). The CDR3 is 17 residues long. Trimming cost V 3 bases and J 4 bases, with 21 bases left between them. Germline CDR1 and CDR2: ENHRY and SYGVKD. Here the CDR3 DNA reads TGTGCCATCAGTGATGTCGAGGAACAGGGTTTTGGCTATGGCTACACCTTC. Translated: CAISDVEEQGFGYGYTF.

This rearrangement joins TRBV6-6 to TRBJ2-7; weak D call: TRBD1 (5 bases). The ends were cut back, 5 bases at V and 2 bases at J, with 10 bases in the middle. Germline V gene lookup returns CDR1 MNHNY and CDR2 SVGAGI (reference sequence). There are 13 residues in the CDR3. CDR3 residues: CASSVGHTYEQYF. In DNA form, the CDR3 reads TGTGCCAGCAGTGTGGGGCATACCTACGAGCAGTACTTC.

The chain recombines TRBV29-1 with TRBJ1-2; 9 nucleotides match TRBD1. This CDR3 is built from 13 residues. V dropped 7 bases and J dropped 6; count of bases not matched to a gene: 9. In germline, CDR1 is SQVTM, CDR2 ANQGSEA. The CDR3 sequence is CSAFTGTGNGYTF. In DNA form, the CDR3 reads TGCAGCGCCTTCACCGGGACAGGGAATGGCTACACCTTC.

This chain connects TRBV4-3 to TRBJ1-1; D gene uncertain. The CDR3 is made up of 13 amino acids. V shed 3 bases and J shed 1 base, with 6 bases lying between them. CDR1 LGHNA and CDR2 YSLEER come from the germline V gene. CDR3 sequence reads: CASSQSGNTEAFF. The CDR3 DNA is TGCGCCAGCAGCCAGAGCGGGAACACTGAAGCTTTCTTT.

The CDR3 spells CASSPESSSYNEQFF. The CDR3 DNA follows: TGTGCCAGCAGCCCCGAGTCGAGCTCCTACAATGAGCAGTTCTTC. The rearrangement joins TRBV7-2 to TRBJ2-1; unclear D gene. This CDR3 spans 15 amino acids. The germline V gene has CDR1 SGHTA and CDR2 FQGNSA. The ends were cut back, 5 bases at V and 0 bases at J, with 11 bases in the middle.

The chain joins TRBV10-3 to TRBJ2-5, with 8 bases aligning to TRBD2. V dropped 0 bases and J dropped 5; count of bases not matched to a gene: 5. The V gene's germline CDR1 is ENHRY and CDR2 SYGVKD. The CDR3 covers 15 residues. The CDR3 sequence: CAISESARGGETQYF. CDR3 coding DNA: TGTGCCATCAGTGAGTCCGCCCGGGGGGGCGAGACCCAGTACTTC.

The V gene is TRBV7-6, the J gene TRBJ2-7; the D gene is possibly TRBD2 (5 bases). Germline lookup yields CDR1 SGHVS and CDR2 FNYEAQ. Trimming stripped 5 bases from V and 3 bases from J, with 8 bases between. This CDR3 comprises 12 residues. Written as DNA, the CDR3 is TGTGCCAGCAGCCCCAGCGGCTACGAGCAGTACTTC. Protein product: CASSPSGYEQYF.

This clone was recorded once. The DNA for the CDR3 is TGCGCCAGCAATAGCGGGGCTGACACCGGGGAGCTGTTTTTT. It specifies CASNSGADTGELFF. This chain links TRBV10-2 with TRBJ2-2; 8 bases align to TRBD2. Per the germline V gene, CDR1 is WSHSY and CDR2 is SAAADI. With V trimmed by 7 bases and J by 3 bases, 4 bases remained unmatched. This CDR3 is built from 14 residues.

Here the CDR3 DNA reads TGTGCCAGCAGACAGGTTAGGTCGGGCTACACCTTC. This translates into CASRQVRSGYTF. This rearrangement joins TRBV6-5 to TRBJ1-2; tentative D call: TRBD1 (5 bases). The CDR3 has 12 amino acids. Trimming took 6 bases from V and 8 from J, leaving 13 bases between them. Germline loops: CDR1 MNHEY, CDR2 SVGAGI.

Written as DNA, the CDR3 is TGTGCCAGCAAAAGTGACAGTAACTCCTACGAGCAGTACTTC. This gives the protein CASKSDSNSYEQYF. This chain connects TRBV6-6 to TRBJ2-7; perhaps TRBD1 as D (5 bases). The V gene's germline CDR1 is MNHNY and CDR2 SVGAGI (reference sequence). There are 14 residues in the CDR3. V shed 7 bases and J shed 0 bases, with 13 bases lying between them.

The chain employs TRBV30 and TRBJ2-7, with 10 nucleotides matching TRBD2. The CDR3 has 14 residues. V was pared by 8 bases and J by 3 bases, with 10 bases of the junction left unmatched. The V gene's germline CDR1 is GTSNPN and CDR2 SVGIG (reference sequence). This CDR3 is CAAGWTSGHYEQYF. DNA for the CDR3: TGTGCCGCCGGATGGACTAGCGGACACTACGAGCAGTACTTC.

CDR3 in DNA: TGTGCCAGCACTAAGGGACACTATAATGGCTACACCTTC. Translation: CASTKGHYNGYTF. The gene calls are TRBV6-5 and TRBJ1-2, with D possibly being TRBD1 (6 bases). This CDR3 contains 13 residues. Germline CDR1 reads MNHEY; CDR2 reads SVGAGI. V was clipped by 7 bases and J by 6 bases, with 15 bases between them.

The chain's CDR3 is CASSFDRGPYEQYF. The CDR3 DNA follows: TGTGCCAGCAGTTTTGACAGGGGGCCCTACGAGCAGTACTTC. The chain combines TRBV27 with TRBJ2-7; 10 bases are a match to TRBD1. Trimming cost V 3 bases and J 2 bases; bases outside gene matches: 1. Germline lookup yields CDR1 MNHEY and CDR2 SMNVEV (reference sequence). CDR3 size: 14 residues.

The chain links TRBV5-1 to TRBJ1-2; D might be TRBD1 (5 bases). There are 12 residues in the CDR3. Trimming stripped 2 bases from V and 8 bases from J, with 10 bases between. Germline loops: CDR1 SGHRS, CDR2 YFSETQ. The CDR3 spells CASSFTQGGYTF. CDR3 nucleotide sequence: TGCGCCAGCAGCTTCACTCAGGGAGGCTACACCTTC.

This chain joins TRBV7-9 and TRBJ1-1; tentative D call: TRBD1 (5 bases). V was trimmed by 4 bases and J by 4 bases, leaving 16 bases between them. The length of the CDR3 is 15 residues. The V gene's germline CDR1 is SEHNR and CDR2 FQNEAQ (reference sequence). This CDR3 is CASSSRDLATTEAFF. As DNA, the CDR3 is TGTGCCAGCAGCTCGCGGGACCTAGCCACCACTGAAGCTTTCTTT.

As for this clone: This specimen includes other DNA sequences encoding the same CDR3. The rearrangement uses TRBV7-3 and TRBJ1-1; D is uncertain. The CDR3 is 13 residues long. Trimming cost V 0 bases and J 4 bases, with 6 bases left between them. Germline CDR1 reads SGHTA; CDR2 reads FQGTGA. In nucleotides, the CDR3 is TGTGCCAGCAGCTTAACCCTATCCACTGAAGCTTTCTTT. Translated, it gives CASSLTLSTEAFF.